This TCR beta chain is from a study of cytomegalovirus exposure and HLA in healthy donors. Across the whole study: Early released data comprised 80 million to 100 million unique TCRs from HLA-typed donors.

PCR employed 60 Vbeta and 13 Jbeta primers. Assay used: immunoSEQ multiplex PCR; TCRdb lists only in-frame clones, some missing. This table holds 150,000 or so clones, roughly 70% found once. Notes on the study in general: An analysis that was carried out later associated 16,000 or so TCR beta sequences with HLA alleles at 0.05 false discovery rate. Prior analysis indicated that the majority of TCR beta V segments exhibited productivity approximately 87% or approximately 30% of the time. There was a cluster of highly shared sequence variants that was likely a sequencing artifact.

This CDR3 comprises 14 residues. Trimming stripped 2 bases from V and 4 bases from J, with 12 bases between. CDR1 and CDR2 from the germline V gene are SGHDT and YYEEEE. A note on this clone: Its antigen is undetermined.

The clonotype originates from a man aged 18 to 29 in good health and CMV-seropositive. The chain recombines TRBV5-6 with TRBJ2-5; tentatively, D is TRBD1 (6 bases). Sequenced input: PBMCs. The CDR3, as DNA: TGTGCCAGCAGCTTTTGGACAGCCCGAGAGACCCAGTACTTC. It encodes CASSFWTARETQYF. The variable domain in full, with the rest retrieved from reference TRBV5-6 and TRBJ2-5, is DAGVTQSPTHLIKTRGQQVTLRCSPKSGHDTVSWYQQALGQGPQFIFQYYEEEERQRGNFPDRFSGHQFPNYSSELNVNALLLGDSALYLCASSFWTARETQYFGPGTRLLVL.